This T cell receptor (beta chain) was captured by sequencing in a study of OX40 agonist ivuxolimab in advanced cancers. At the level of the study: Those treated in dose escalation had hepatocellular carcinoma, melanoma, renal cell cancer or head and neck cancer.

This table comes from immunoSEQ multiplex PCR, and its TCRdb copy is limited to in-frame clones, with some not included. The sample has roughly 8,000 clones, 79% seen once. The CDR3 has 14 residues. Germline V gives CDR1 SEHNR, CDR2 FQNEAQ (reference sequence). V lost 1 base, J lost 6 bases, and 3 bases stayed unmatched. The chain carries TRBV7-9 and TRBJ2-1; 7 nucleotides line up with TRBD2. This TCR was sampled from an adult with an advanced solid tumor such as melanoma, head and neck, liver or kidney cancer. This specimen was CD4+ or CD8+ T cells sorted from blood, taken in a trial of the OX40 agonist ivuxolimab. As DNA, the CDR3 is TGTGCCAGCAGCTTAGGAGGGAGGGCCAATGAGCAGTTCTTC. Translating it yields CASSLGGRANEQFF.